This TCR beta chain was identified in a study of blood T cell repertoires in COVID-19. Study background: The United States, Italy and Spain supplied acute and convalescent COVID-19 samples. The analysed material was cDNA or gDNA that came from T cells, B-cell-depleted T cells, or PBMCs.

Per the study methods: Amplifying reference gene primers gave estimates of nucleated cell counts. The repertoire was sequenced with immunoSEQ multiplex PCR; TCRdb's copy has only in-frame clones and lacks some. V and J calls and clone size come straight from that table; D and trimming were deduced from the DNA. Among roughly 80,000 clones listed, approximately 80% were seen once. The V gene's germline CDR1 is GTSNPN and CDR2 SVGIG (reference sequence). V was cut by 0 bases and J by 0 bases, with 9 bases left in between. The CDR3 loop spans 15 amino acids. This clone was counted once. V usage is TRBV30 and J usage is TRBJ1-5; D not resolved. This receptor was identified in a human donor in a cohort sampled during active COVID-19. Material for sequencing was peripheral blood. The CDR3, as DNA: TGTGCCTGGAGTGTAAAGCCCTCTAGCAATCAGCCCCAGCATTTT. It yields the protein CAWSVKPSSNQPQHF.